This TCR beta chain was profiled in a study of neoadjuvant nivolumab and ipilimumab in lung cancer. General observations from the study: Only two of four nivolumab-treated tumors gained richness and clonality by surgery.

As concerns this clone: The antigen is unknown.

TCRdb's table, derived via immunoSEQ multiplex PCR, lists solely in-frame clones and lacks some. Altogether about 20,000 clones are present, 75% to 85% being singletons, with the ten largest covering around 7%. Trimming left V 3 bases short and J 6 bases short, with 9 bases between. Germline CDR1 and CDR2: SGHTA and FQGNSA. The CDR3 sequence is 13 residues long. V and J are TRBV7-2 and TRBJ2-1; the D is unclear. This receptor was obtained from an adult with non-small cell lung cancer. The specimen was tumor tissue, collected after neoadjuvant nivolumab, alone or with ipilimumab, at or shortly before surgery. This CDR3 reads CASSLFVSNEQFF. The CDR3 nucleotides are TGTGCCAGCAGCTTGTTCGTCAGCAATGAGCAGTTCTTC.